The T cell receptor (beta chain) under discussion was sequenced for a study of T cells in Graves' hyperthyroidism and ophthalmopathy. Study background: Peripheral blood was obtained at initial diagnosis, preceding any treatment.

This clonotype was recorded at least ten times. Regions amplified from RNA transcripts were the TCR beta CDR3 regions. The TCR CDR3 was amplified in a first-round RT-PCR using the HTBI primer set. One entry per CDR3 protein, called by TCRdb with MiXCR from the multiplex PCR reads. The sample has hundreds of thousands of distinct CDR3 sequences, more than 14% seen once. The CDR3 spans 16 residues. Unmatched junction bases numbered 6, after V lost 5 bases and J lost 5 bases. Germline V CDR1 and CDR2: SGHTA, FQGTGA. PBMCs were derived from 10 ml fresh peripheral blood. The chain uses TRBV7-3 and TRBJ2-2; TRBD2 matches at 12 bases. Sequencing was carried out using blood. The origin of this receptor is a woman between 50 and 59 years old with Graves' ophthalmopathy. As DNA, the CDR3 is TGTGCCAGCAGCCCCCCCGGGACTAGCGGGACCGGGGAGCTGTTTTTT. Its protein product is CASSPPGTSGTGELFF.